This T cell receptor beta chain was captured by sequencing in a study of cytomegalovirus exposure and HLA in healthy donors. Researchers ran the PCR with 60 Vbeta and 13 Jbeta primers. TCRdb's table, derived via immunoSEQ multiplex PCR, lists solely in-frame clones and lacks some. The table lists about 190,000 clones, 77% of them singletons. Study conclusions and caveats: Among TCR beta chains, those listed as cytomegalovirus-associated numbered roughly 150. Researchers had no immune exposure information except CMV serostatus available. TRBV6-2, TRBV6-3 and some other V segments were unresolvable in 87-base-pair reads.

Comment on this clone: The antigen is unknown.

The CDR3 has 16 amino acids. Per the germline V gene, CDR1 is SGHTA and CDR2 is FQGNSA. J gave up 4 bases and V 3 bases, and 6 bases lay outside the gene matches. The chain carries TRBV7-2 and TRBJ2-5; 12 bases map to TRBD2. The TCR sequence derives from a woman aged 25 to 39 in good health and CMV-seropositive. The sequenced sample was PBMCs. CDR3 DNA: TGTGCCAGCAGCTTGGCCAGGACTAGCGGGATAGAGACCCAGTACTTC. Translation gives CASSLARTSGIETQYF.